This T cell receptor beta chain was captured by sequencing in a study of blood T cell repertoires in COVID-19. As for the study in general: The cDNA or gDNA used as material had been derived from T cells, B-cell-depleted T cells, or PBMCs.

Profiled with immunoSEQ multiplex PCR; TCRdb holds only in-frame clones, not every one. The sample has some 190,000 clones; roughly 90% are singletons. The CDR3 sequence is 15 residues long. V was trimmed by 4 bases and J by 3 bases, leaving 15 bases between them. Germline assignment: CDR1 SGHTA and CDR2 FQGNSA. The sequenced sample consisted of peripheral blood. This chain uses TRBV7-2 with TRBJ1-1; TRBD1 might be the D (5 bases). This sequence was found in a man aged 18 to 29 with active or convalescent COVID-19. CDR3 amino acids: CASSSGPGGHTEAFF. In DNA, the CDR3 is TGTGCCAGCAGCTCGGGACCCGGGGGTCACACTGAAGCTTTCTTT.